In its sample, the clone carrying this T cell receptor beta chain was seen many times. What it binds is not known. This sample is part of a study of early T cells in non-severe SARS-CoV-2 infection. Individual cDNA molecules received unique molecular identifiers. In TCRdb, the 5' RACE reads were re-called with MiXCR into one record per CDR3 protein. This table holds about 71,000 distinct CDR3 sequences, approximately 14% found once. V lost 0 bases to trimming and J lost 5 bases, with 13 bases between them. This CDR3 is 15 amino acids long. Germline assignment: CDR1 SGHAT and CDR2 FQDESV (reference sequence). General observations from the study: VDJdb matching, biased toward anti-spike CD8 responses, missed private and CD4 specificities.

The clonotype was recovered from an adult who was a healthcare worker with PCR-confirmed SARS-CoV-2 infection or an uninfected control (not recorded which). Source: whole blood, taken at baseline. The chain joins TRBV11-1 to TRBJ1-1, with a weak D call TRBD1 (6 bases). In DNA, the CDR3 is TGTGCCAGCAGCTTAGCGGGCGGAAGGGGGACTGAAGCTTTCTTT. Amino acids: CASSLAGGRGTEAFF.